These 24 T cell receptor beta chains share one sample of origin, sequenced in a study of shared clonotypes between healthy human individuals. The table came from immunoSEQ multiplex PCR; TCRdb's copy has only in-frame clones and leaves some out. In the table there are under 2.5 million clones, about 90% of which are singletons. The sequenced sample consisted of naive CD4+ T cells from PBMCs. Regarding subset: CD45RA+ positively selected. These receptors originate from a man aged 18 to 30 in good health. Some clones in this sample may be carry-over from other donors' samples.

The chain employs TRBV5-1 and TRBJ1-3; D is unresolved. Germline CDR1 reads SGHRS; CDR2 reads YFSETQ. V lost 1 base to trimming and J lost 0 bases, with 14 bases between them. This CDR3 comprises 17 residues. The CDR3 nucleotides read TGCGCCAGCAGCTTGCCCGGGAGCCCTAGCTCTGGAAACACCATATATTTT. Protein sequence: CASSLPGSPSSGNTIYF.

V and J are TRBV5-1 and TRBJ2-2, with D perhaps matching TRBD2 (6 bases). Looked up from germline, CDR1 is SGHRS and CDR2 is YFSETQ. The V gene lost 4 bases and the J gene lost 5 bases, with 15 bases spanning the gap. This CDR3 has 15 residues. The chain's CDR3 is CASSGGLGDTGELFF. The CDR3 coding sequence is TGCGCCAGCAGCGGGGGACTCGGGGATACCGGGGAGCTGTTTTTT.

The chain is built from TRBV6-1 and TRBJ2-1; no clear D gene. V was cut by 2 bases and J by 9 bases, with 17 bases left in between. In germline, CDR1 is MNHNS, CDR2 SASEGT. This CDR3 is built from 15 residues. CDR3 protein: CASSEMSRWYGEQFF. The CDR3 nucleotides read TGTGCCAGCAGTGAAATGTCCCGGTGGTATGGTGAGCAGTTCTTC.

The chain has TRBV7-2 and TRBJ1-2; maybe TRBD1 (6 bases). The V end lost 5 bases, the J end lost 8 bases, and 18 bases lay between the germline ends. Germline V CDR1 and CDR2: SGHTA, FQGNSA. There are 14 residues in the CDR3. The CDR3 DNA reads TGTGCCAGCAGCACACGGACAGAACCCGGGGGCTACACCTTC. Protein: CASSTRTEPGGYTF.

The genes are TRBV5-1 and TRBJ1-2, with a weak D call TRBD1 (5 bases). V was shortened by 0 bases and J by 7 bases, with 22 bases between the two germline ends. The length of the CDR3 is 17 residues. Germline V gene data show CDR1 as SGHRS and CDR2 as YFSETQ. As DNA, the CDR3 is TGCGCCAGCAGCTTGGATCGTCCGGCAGCGGGGGTTGGTGGCTACACCTTC. Its translation: CASSLDRPAAGVGGYTF.

This sequence joins TRBV28 and TRBJ1-4; the D is unclear. Germline lookup yields CDR1 MDHEN and CDR2 SYDVKM. This CDR3 is 14 amino acids long. Trimming removed 7 bases at V and 3 bases at J, with 12 bases between. The DNA for the CDR3 is TGTGCCAGCAAGACTTCGGCCTCTAATGAAAAACTGTTTTTT. This gives the protein CASKTSASNEKLFF.

The chain links TRBV27 to TRBJ2-1; 8 positions match TRBD2. V was pared by 6 bases and J by 0 bases, with 4 bases of the junction left unmatched. Germline V gene data show CDR1 as MNHEY and CDR2 as SMNVEV (reference sequence). This CDR3 is built from 15 residues. In DNA form, the CDR3 reads TGTGCCAGCAGAGAGCGGGAGTTCTCCTACAATGAGCAGTTCTTC. It yields the protein CASREREFSYNEQFF.

This chain links TRBV5-5 with TRBJ2-7; 9 positions agree with TRBD2. Germline loops: CDR1 SGHKS, CDR2 YYEKEE (reference sequence). This CDR3 spans 14 amino acids. Germline trimming cut 3 bases from V and 4 bases from J; bases unmatched to any gene: 5. The CDR3 spells CASSSTSGGYEQYF. CDR3 DNA: TGTGCCAGCAGCTCGACTAGCGGCGGTTACGAGCAGTACTTC. The whole variable domain, filled in from reference TRBV5-5 and TRBJ2-7, reads DAGVTQSPTHLIKTRGQQVTLRCSPISGHKSVSWYQQVLGQGPQFIFQYYEKEERGRGNFPDRFSARQFPNYSSELNVNALLLGDSALYLCASSSTSGGYEQYFGPGTRLTVT.

The rearrangement joins TRBV5-1 to TRBJ2-7, with D unresolved. Trimming left V 0 bases short and J 3 bases short, with 10 bases between. Germline CDR1 SGHRS, CDR2 YFSETQ. CDR3 size: 14 residues. The CDR3 sequence is CASSLVQNIYEQYF. The DNA of the CDR3 is TGCGCCAGCAGCTTGGTGCAGAATATCTACGAGCAGTACTTC.

This rearrangement joins TRBV21-1 to TRBJ1-2. TRBV21-1 is deemed a pseudogene. This CDR3 has 17 amino acids. CDR3 amino acids: CASSIVPRQPRGAGYTF. CDR3 sequence (DNA): TGTGCCAGCAGCATTGTCCCTCGGCAGCCGCGAGGGGCTGGCTACACCTTC.

The chain is built from TRBV28 and TRBJ1-2, with 9 bases identical to TRBD1. In germline, CDR1 is MDHEN, CDR2 SYDVKM. The CDR3 is made up of 15 amino acids. The ends lost 4 bases at V and 3 bases at J; junction bases unmatched: 6. Here the CDR3 reads CASSSRTGVDYGYTF. In DNA, the CDR3 is TGTGCCAGCAGTTCCCGGACAGGGGTGGACTATGGCTACACCTTC.

Comments on this clone: The same CDR3 also results from other DNA sequences found in this sample. The chain is built from TRBV10-3 and TRBJ2-3; D not certain. Germline values: CDR1 ENHRY, CDR2 SYGVKD. V was pared by 0 bases and J by 4 bases, with 2 bases between. This CDR3 comprises 12 residues. The CDR3 DNA follows: TGTGCCATCAGTGAGTCCCCAGATACGCAGTATTTT. This translates into CAISESPDTQYF.

CDR3 coding DNA: TGTGCCAGCAGTTTGGGGGCTCCGGGCTATGGCTACACCTTC. Its translation is CASSLGAPGYGYTF. This sequence joins TRBV28 and TRBJ1-2, with D possibly TRBD1 on 6 matching bases. CDR3 length: 14 residues. The V and J ends lost 3 bases and 4 bases respectively, with 12 bases between them. CDR1 is MDHEN, CDR2 SYDVKM, per germline.

Turning to this clone: Other nucleotide sequences from this sample produce the same CDR3. The genes are TRBV6-5 and TRBJ2-5, with D tentatively TRBD1 (7 bases). The CDR3 spans 13 residues. V lost 4 bases and J lost 5, with 11 bases in between. Germline CDR1 and CDR2: MNHEY and SVGAGI. CDR3 sequence: CASSLGGGETQYF. The CDR3, as DNA: TGTGCCAGCAGTTTAGGAGGGGGCGAGACCCAGTACTTC.

The CDR3 spells CASSPQLADNEQFF. The CDR3 coding sequence is TGTGCCAGCTCACCACAACTAGCGGACAATGAGCAGTTCTTC. This chain links TRBV18 with TRBJ2-1, with 8 bases aligning to TRBD2. This CDR3 is built from 14 residues. The V gene's germline CDR1 is KGHSH and CDR2 LQKENI. V was pared by 1 base and J by 5 bases, with 1 base of the junction left unmatched.

The CDR3 DNA is TGTGCTAGTGGTTTTTTTCCAGGGACCTACGAGCAGTACTTC. Translation: CASGFFPGTYEQYF. V usage is TRBV12-5 and J usage is TRBJ2-7; D possibly corresponds to TRBD1 (5 bases). V was shortened by 3 bases and J by 2 bases, with 11 bases between the two germline ends. Germline loops: CDR1 LGHNT, CDR2 FRNRAP. The CDR3 spans 14 residues. Full variable domain (missing parts from reference TRBV12-5 and TRBJ2-7): DARVTQTPRHKVTEMGQEVTMRCQPILGHNTVFWYRQTMMQGLELLAYFRNRAPLDDSGMPKDRFSAEMPDATLATLKIQPSEPRDSAVYFCASGFFPGTYEQYFGPGTRLTVT.

The chain joins TRBV18 to TRBJ1-1; D ambiguous. The CDR3 has 15 amino acids. Trimming left V 1 base short and J 1 base short, with 10 bases between. Germline CDR1 KGHSH, CDR2 LQKENI. For the CDR3, the DNA is TGTGCCAGCTCACCACTAATGGGTGGGAACACTGAAGCTTTCTTT. This encodes CASSPLMGGNTEAFF. The whole variable domain, remainder taken from reference TRBV18 and TRBJ1-1, is NAGVMQNPRHLVRRRGQEARLRCSPMKGHSHVYWYRQLPEEGLKFMVYLQKENIIDESGMPKERFSAEFPKEGPSILRIQQVVRGDSAAYFCASSPLMGGNTEAFFGQGTRLTVV.

The CDR3 loop is CASSQDLTSGRYEQFF. The CDR3 region has the DNA TGCGCCAGCAGCCAAGATCTCACTAGCGGGAGGTATGAGCAGTTCTTC. This sequence joins TRBV4-3 and TRBJ2-1; 12 bases line up with TRBD2. Germline CDR1 reads LGHNA; CDR2 reads YSLEER. The CDR3 consists of 16 residues. After removal of 0 bases from V and 8 bases from J, the junction contained 5 bases not matched to a gene.

The chain is built from TRBV28 and TRBJ2-2; D ambiguous. Germline V CDR1 and CDR2: MDHEN, SYDVKM. V lost 6 bases to trimming and J lost 0 bases, with 11 bases between them. The CDR3 length is 15 residues. The chain's CDR3 is CASSTWAANTGELFF. In DNA, the CDR3 is TGTGCCAGCAGCACTTGGGCGGCGAACACCGGGGAGCTGTTTTTT.

Comments on this clone: The sample carries other DNA sequences with the same CDR3. This sequence joins TRBV11-2 and TRBJ1-5; possibly TRBD1 for D (5 bases). Germline V CDR1 and CDR2: SGHAT, FQNNGV. Trimming removed 3 bases at V and 0 bases at J, with 6 bases between. The CDR3 runs to 14 residues. For the CDR3, the DNA is TGTGCCAGCAGCTTGACAGATAGCAATCAGCCCCAGCATTTT. Its translation: CASSLTDSNQPQHF.

The chain employs TRBV5-1 and TRBJ1-5, with 11 positions matching TRBD1. Germline-derived CDR1 and CDR2 are SGHRS and YFSETQ. The J segment lost 3 bases and the V segment lost 0 bases, leaving 5 bases of the junction unmatched. The CDR3 consists of 17 residues. CDR3 nucleotide sequence: TGCGCCAGCAGCTTGGATCCGGGACAGGGGGACAATCAGCCCCAGCATTTT. As protein: CASSLDPGQGDNQPQHF.

The gene calls are TRBV6-5 and TRBJ1-1; unclear D gene. Trimming shortened V by 1 base and J by 1 base, and 7 bases separated the two germline ends. Germline values: CDR1 MNHEY, CDR2 SVGAGI. The CDR3 sequence is 14 residues long. CDR3 in amino acids: CASSYFRSNTEAFF. CDR3 coding DNA: TGTGCCAGCAGTTACTTCAGATCGAACACTGAAGCTTTCTTT.

V is TRBV29-1 and J is TRBJ2-3; D is perhaps TRBD2 (6 bases). The V end was cut by 7 bases, the J end by 3 bases, with 14 bases between. The CDR3 covers 13 residues. CDR1 is SQVTM and CDR2 is ANQGSEA in the germline V gene. For the CDR3, the DNA is TGCAGCGCCCGAAAGGGGACTACAGATACGCAGTATTTT. Its protein product is CSARKGTTDTQYF.

The chain combines TRBV28 with TRBJ2-4; D unresolved. The CDR3 has 15 amino acids. CDR1 is MDHEN, CDR2 SYDVKM, per germline. V lost 6 bases, J lost 0 bases, and 12 bases lay in between. DNA of the CDR3: TGTGCCAGCAGATCCCTTACCTCAGCCAAAAACATTCAGTACTTC. Residues: CASRSLTSAKNIQYF.